The sequence of this T cell receptor (delta chain) was determined in a study of γδ T cells in repeated Plasmodium falciparum infection. TCRdb re-called clones from the multiplex PCR reads using CATT. Found here are around 57,000 delta-chain clones, over 1.5% of them singletons; the top ten hold roughly 15%. Flow sorting of PBMC yielded separate Vgamma9/Vdelta2+ and Vdelta2-negative gammadelta T cell populations for bulk repertoire analysis. Germline loops: CDR1 TVYSNPD, CDR2 GDNSRS (reference sequence). This CDR3 region has 28 residues. As concerns this clone: The protein in TCRdb stems from a much larger clone and differs at residue 24 from this DNA's translation, likely a read error; here the protein is translated from the DNA.

Sample: gamma-delta T cells from blood. The chain uses TRDV3 and TRDJ1; 12 bases are a match to TRDD3. The sequence was obtained from a pool of human donors (malaria-infected and uninfected, not separated). The CDR3 region is CAFGGSSPLGDTGSACLRIATYTEKLIF. The CDR3 nucleotides read TGTGCCTTTGGTGGTTCCTCCCCGCTGGGGGATACGGGGAGCGCATGTTTACGGATAGCTACGTACACCGAGAAACTCATCTTT.